This entry features one T cell receptor beta chain sequence. This entry belongs to a study of CD8 T cells in Susac syndrome. J gave up 3 bases and V 4 bases, and 5 bases lay outside the gene matches. CDR1 and CDR2 (germline): SGHRS, YFSETQ. This CDR3 has 15 residues. RNA in amounts of about 0.5 to 1 ug was reverse transcribed with random hexamers. TCRdb passed the immunoSEQ multiplex PCR reads through MiXCR, listing each CDR3 protein once. In the table there are 200,000 to 300,000 distinct CDR3 sequences, almost 97% of which are singletons. The specimen sequenced was CD4+ T cells from PBMCs. The receptor was isolated from a human donor with Susac syndrome. The chain is built from TRBV5-1 and TRBJ2-3; 10 bases fit TRBD2. The CDR3 spells CASSRGSGRTDTQYF. CDR3 nucleotide sequence: TGCGCCAGCAGCCGAGGTAGCGGGAGGACAGATACGCAGTATTTT.